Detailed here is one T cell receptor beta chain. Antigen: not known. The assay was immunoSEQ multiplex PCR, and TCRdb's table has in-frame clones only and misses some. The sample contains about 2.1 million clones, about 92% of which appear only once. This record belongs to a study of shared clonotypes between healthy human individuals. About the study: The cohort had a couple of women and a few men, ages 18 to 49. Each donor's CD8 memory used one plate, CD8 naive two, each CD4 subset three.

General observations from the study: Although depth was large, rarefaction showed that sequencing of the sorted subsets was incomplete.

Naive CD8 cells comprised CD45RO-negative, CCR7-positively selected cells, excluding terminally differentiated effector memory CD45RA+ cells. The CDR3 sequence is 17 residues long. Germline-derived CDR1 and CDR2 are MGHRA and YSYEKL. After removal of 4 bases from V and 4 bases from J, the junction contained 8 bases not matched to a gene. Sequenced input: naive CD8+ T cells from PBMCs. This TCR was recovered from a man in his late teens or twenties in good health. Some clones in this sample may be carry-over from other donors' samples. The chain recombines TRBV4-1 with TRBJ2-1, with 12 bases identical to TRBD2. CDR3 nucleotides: TGCGCCAGCAGCCTAAACCCAGGACTAGCGGGATACAATGAGCAGTTCTTC. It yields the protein CASSLNPGLAGYNEQFF.